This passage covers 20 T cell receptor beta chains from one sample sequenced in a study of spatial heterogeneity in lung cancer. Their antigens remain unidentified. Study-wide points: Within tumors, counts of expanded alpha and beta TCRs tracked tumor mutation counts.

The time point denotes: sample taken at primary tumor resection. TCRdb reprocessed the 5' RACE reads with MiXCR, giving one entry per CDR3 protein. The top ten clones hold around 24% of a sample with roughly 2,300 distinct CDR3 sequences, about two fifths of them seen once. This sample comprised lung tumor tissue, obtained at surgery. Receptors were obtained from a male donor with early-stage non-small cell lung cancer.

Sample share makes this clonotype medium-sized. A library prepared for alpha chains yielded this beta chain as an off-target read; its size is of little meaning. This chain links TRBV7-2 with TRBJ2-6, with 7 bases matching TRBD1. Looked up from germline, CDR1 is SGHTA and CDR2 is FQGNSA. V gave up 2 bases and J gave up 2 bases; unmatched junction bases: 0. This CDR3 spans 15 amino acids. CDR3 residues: CASSLQGAGANVLTF. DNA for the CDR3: TGTGCCAGCAGCTTACAGGGGGCTGGGGCCAACGTCCTGACTTTC.

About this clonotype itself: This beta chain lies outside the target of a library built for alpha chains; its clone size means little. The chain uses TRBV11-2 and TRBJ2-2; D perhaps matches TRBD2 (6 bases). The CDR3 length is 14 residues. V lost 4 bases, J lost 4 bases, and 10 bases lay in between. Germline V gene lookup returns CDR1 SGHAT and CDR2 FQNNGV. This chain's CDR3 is CASSSPRGTGELFF. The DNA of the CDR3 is TGTGCCAGCAGCTCACCGCGGGGCACCGGGGAGCTGTTTTTT. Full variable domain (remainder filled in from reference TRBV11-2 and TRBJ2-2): EAGVAQSPRYKIIEKRQSVAFWCNPISGHATLYWYQQILGQGPKLLIQFQNNGVVDDSQLPKDRFSAERLKGVDSTLKIQPAKLEDSAVYLCASSSPRGTGELFFGEGSRLTVL.

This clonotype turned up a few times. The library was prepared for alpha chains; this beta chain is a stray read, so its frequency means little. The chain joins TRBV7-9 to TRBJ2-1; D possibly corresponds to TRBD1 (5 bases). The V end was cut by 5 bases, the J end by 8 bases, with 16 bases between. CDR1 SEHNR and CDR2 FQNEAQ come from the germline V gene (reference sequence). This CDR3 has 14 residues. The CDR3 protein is CASSPPVQGHEQFF. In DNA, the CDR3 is TGTGCCAGCAGCCCTCCGGTCCAGGGCCATGAGCAGTTCTTC.

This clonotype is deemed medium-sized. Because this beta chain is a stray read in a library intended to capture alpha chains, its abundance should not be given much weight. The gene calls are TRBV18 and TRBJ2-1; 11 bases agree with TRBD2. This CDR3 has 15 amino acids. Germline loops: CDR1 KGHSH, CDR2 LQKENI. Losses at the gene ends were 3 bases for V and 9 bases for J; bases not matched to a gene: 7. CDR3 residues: CASSPRTSGSIEQFF. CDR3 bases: TGTGCCAGCTCACCCAGGACTAGCGGGTCCATTGAGCAGTTCTTC. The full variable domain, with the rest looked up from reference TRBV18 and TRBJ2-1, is NAGVMQNPRHLVRRRGQEARLRCSPMKGHSHVYWYRQLPEEGLKFMVYLQKENIIDESGMPKERFSAEFPKEGPSILRIQQVVRGDSAAYFCASSPRTSGSIEQFFGPGTRLTVL.

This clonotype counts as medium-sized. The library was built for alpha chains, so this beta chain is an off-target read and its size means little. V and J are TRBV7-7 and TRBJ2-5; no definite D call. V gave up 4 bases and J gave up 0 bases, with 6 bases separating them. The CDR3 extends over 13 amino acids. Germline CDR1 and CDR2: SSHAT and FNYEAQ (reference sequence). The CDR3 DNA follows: TGTGCCAGCAGCTCTGGGTACCAAGAGACCCAGTACTTC. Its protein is CASSSGYQETQYF.

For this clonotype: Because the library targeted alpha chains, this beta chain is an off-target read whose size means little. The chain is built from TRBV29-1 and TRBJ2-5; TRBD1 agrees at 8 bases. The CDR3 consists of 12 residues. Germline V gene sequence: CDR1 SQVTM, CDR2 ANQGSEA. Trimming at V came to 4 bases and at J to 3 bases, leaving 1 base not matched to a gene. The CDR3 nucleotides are TGCAGCGTTGCGACAGGGGAAGAGACCCAGTACTTC. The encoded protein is CSVATGEETQYF. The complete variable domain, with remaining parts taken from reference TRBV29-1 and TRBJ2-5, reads SAVISQKPSRDICQRGTSLTIQCQVDSQVTMMFWYRQQPGQSLTLIATANQGSEATYESGFVIDKFPISRPNLTFSTLTVSNMSPEDSSIYLCSVATGEETQYFGPGTRLLVL.

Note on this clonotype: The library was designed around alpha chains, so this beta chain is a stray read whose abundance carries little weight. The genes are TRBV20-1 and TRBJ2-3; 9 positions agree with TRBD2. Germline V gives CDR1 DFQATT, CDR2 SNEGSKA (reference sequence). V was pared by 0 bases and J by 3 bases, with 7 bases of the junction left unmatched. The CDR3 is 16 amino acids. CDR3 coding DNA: TGCAGTGCTAGAGAGTTGTTAGCGGGAGAAACAGATACGCAGTATTTT. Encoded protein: CSARELLAGETDTQYF.

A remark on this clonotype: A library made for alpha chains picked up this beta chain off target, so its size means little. The CDR3 loop is CASSLDRRVGDTQYF. The CDR3, as DNA: TGTGCCAGCAGCTTAGACAGGCGCGTCGGGGATACGCAGTATTTT. The chain couples TRBV7-2 to TRBJ2-3; tentative D call: TRBD1 (5 bases). CDR1 and CDR2 (germline): SGHTA, FQGNSA. V gave up 1 base and J gave up 6 bases, with 14 bases separating them. The length of the CDR3 is 15 residues.

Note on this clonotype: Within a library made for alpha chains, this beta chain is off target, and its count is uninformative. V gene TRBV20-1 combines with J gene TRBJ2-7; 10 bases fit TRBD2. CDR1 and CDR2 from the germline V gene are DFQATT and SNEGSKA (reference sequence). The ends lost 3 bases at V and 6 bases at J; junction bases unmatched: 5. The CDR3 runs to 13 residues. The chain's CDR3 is CSASLAGVAEQYF. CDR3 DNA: TGCAGTGCTAGTCTAGCGGGAGTGGCCGAGCAGTACTTC.

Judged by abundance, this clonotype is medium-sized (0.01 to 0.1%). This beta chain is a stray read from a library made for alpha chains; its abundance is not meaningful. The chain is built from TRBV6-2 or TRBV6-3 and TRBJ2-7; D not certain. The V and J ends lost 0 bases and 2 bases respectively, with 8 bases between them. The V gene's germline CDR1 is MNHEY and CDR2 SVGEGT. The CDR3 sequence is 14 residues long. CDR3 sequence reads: CASSYSRPPYEQYF. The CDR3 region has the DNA TGTGCCAGCAGTTACTCGCGGCCGCCCTACGAGCAGTACTTC.

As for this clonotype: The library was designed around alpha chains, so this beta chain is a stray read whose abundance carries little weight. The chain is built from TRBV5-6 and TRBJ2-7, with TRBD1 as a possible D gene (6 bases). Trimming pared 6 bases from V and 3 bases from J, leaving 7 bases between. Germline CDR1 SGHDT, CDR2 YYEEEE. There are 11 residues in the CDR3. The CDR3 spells CASTDSYEQYF. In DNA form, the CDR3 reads TGTGCCAGCACGGACAGCTACGAGCAGTACTTC.

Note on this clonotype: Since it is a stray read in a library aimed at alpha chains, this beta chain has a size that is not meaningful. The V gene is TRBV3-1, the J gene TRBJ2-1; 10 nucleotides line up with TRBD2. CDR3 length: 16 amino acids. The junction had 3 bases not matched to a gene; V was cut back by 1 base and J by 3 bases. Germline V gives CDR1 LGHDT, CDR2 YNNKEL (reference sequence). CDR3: CASSQGTSGYYNEQFF. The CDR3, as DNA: TGTGCCAGCAGCCAAGGGACTAGCGGTTACTACAATGAGCAGTTCTTC.

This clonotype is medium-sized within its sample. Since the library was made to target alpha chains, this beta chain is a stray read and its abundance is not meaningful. The CDR3 DNA is TGTGCCAGCAGTTACGGACTAGCGGGAGGGCCTTACAATGAGCAGTTCTTC. It translates to CASSYGLAGGPYNEQFF. The J gene is TRBJ2-1, the V gene TRBV6-5; 15 nucleotides align to TRBD2. Looked up from germline, CDR1 is MNHEY and CDR2 is SVGAGI. The CDR3 is made up of 17 amino acids. V trimming: 2 bases; J trimming: 4 bases; junction bases outside the gene matches: 3.

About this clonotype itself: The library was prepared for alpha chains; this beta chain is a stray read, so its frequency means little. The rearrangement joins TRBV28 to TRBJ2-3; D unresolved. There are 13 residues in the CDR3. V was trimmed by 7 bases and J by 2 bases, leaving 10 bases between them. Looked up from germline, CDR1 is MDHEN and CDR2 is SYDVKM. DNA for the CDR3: TGTGCCAGCAAGCCCCCTGACACAGATACGCAGTATTTT. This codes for CASKPPDTDTQYF. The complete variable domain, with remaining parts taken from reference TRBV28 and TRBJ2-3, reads DVKVTQSSRYLVKRTGEKVFLECVQDMDHENMFWYRQDPGLGLRLIYFSYDVKMKEKGDIPEGYSVSREKKERFSLILESASTNQTSMYLCASKPPDTDTQYFGPGTRLTVL.

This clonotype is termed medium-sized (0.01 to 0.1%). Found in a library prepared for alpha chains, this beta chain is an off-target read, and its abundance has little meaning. The CDR3: CASSWDGQETQYF. The CDR3 DNA follows: TGTGCCAGCAGCTGGGACGGGCAAGAGACCCAGTACTTC. The rearrangement uses TRBV7-7 and TRBJ2-5; D may correspond to TRBD1 or TRBD2 (5 bases each). This CDR3 has 13 residues. Germline assignment: CDR1 SSHAT and CDR2 FNYEAQ (reference sequence). V was shortened by 4 bases and J by 2 bases, with 8 bases between the two germline ends. The full variable domain, rest sourced from reference TRBV7-7 and TRBJ2-5, is GAGVSQSPRYKVTKRGQDVTLRCDPISSHATLYWYQQALGQGPEFLTYFNYEAQPDKSGLPSDRFSAERPEGSISTLTIQRTEQRDSAMYRCASSWDGQETQYFGPGTRLLVL.

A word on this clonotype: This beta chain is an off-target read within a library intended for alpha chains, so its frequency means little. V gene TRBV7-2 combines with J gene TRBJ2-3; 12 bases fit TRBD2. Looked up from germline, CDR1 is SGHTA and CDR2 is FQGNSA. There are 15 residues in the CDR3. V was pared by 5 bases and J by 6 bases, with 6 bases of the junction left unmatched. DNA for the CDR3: TGTGCCAGCAGCCCACGGACTAGCGGGAATGATACGCAGTATTTT. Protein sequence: CASSPRTSGNDTQYF.

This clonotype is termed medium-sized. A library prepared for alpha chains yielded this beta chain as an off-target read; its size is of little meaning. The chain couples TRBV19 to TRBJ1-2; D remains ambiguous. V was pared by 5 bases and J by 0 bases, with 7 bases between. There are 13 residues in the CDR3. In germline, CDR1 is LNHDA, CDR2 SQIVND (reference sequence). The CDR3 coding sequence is TGTGCCAGTAGTCTTAACCCTAACTATGGCTACACCTTC. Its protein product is CASSLNPNYGYTF.

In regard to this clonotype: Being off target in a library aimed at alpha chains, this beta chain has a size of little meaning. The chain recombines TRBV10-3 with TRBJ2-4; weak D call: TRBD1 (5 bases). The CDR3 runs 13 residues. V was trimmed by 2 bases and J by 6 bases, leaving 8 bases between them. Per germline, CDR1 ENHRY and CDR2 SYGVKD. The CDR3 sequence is CAISEVQGNIQYF. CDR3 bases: TGTGCCATCAGTGAGGTTCAGGGAAACATTCAGTACTTC.

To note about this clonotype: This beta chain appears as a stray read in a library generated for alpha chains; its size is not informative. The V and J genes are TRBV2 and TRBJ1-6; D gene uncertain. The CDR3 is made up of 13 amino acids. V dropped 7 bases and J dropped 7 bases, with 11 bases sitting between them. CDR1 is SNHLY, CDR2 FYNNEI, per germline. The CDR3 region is CASTWDLNSPLHF. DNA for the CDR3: TGTGCCAGCACTTGGGATCTGAATTCACCCCTCCACTTT. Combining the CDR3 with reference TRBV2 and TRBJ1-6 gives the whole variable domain EPEVTQTPSHQVTQMGQEVILRCVPISNHLYFYWYRQILGQKVEFLVSFYNNEISEKSEIFDDQFSVERPDGSNFTLKIRSTKLEDSAMYFCASTWDLNSPLHFGNGTRLTVT.

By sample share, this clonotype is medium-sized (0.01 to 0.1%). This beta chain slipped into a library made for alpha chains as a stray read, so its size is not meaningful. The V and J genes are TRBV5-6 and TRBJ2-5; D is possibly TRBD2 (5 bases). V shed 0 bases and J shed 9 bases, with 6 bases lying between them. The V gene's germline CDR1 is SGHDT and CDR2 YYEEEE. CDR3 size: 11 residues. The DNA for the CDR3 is TGTGCCAGCAGCTTGGGGGAGTCCCAGTACTTC. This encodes CASSLGESQYF.